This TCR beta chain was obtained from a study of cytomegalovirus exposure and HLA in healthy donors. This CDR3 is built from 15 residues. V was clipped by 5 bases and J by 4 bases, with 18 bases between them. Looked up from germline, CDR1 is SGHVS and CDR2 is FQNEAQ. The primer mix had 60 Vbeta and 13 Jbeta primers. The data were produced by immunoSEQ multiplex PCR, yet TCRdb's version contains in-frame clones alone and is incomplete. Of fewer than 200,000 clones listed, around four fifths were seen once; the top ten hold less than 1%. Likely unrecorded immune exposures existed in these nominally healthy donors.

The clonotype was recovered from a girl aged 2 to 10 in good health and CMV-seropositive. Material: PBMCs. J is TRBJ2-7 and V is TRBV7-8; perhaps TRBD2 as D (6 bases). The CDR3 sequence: CASSLWRGLKYEQYF. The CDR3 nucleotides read TGTGCCAGCAGCCTGTGGCGGGGCCTAAAATACGAGCAGTACTTC.